This TCR beta chain was observed in a study of shared clonotypes between healthy human individuals. Assay runs were performed at deep level. The data were produced by immunoSEQ multiplex PCR, yet TCRdb's version contains in-frame clones alone and is incomplete. This sample yields some 2 million clones, of which about 95% are seen a single time; about 1.1% belongs to the top ten. Findings and caveats of the study: Non-shared clonotypes had lower generation probabilities than clonotypes shared by all four sorted-subset donors.

Of note for this clone: Its target is not known.

CD45RO-negative, CCR7-selected cells formed the naive CD8 fraction, which excluded terminally differentiated effector memory CD45RA+ cells. Looked up from germline, CDR1 is SGHRS and CDR2 is YFSETQ. The CDR3 runs 15 residues. After removal of 4 bases from V and 1 base from J, the junction contained 4 bases not matched to a gene. The chain joins TRBV5-1 to TRBJ2-2; 7 positions agree with TRBD1. Sequencing input: naive CD8+ T cells sorted from blood. The sequence derives from a young man in good health. DNA of the CDR3: TGCGCCAGCAGCATCTACAGGGGGAACACCGGGGAGCTGTTTTTT. This encodes CASSIYRGNTGELFF.